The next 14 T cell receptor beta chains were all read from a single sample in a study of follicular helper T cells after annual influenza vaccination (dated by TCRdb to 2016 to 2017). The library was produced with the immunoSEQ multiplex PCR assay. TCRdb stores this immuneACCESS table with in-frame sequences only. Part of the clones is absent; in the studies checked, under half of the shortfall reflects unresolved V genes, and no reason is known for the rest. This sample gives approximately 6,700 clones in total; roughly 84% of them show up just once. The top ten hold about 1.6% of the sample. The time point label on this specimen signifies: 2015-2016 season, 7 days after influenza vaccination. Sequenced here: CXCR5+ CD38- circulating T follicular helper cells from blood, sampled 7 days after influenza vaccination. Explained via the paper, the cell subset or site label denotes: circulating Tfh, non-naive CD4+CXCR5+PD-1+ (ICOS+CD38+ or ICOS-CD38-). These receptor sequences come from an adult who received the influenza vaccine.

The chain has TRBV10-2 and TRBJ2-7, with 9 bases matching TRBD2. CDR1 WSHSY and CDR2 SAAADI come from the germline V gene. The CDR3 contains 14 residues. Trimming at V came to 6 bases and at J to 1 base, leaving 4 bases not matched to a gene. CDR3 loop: CASRGTSTSYEQYF. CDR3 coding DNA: TGCGCCAGCAGGGGGACTAGCACATCCTACGAGCAGTACTTC.

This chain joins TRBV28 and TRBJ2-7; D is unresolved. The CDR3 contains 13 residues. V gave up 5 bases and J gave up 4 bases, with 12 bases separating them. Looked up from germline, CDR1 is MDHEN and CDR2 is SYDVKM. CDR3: CASSGSSSYEQYF. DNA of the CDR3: TGTGCCAGCAGTGGGTCATCATCGTACGAGCAGTACTTC.

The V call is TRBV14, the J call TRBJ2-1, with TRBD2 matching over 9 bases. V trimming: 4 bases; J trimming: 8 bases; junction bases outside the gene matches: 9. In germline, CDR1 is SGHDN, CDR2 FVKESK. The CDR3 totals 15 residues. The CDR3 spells CASSPLAGVRDEQFF. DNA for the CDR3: TGTGCCAGCAGCCCATTAGCGGGAGTGAGGGATGAGCAGTTCTTC.

CDR3 sequence: CAWERGDTEAFF. CDR3 DNA: TGTGCCTGGGAGCGGGGGGACACTGAAGCTTTCTTT. The rearrangement links TRBV30 to TRBJ1-1, with D maybe TRBD1 (5 bases). This CDR3 region has 12 residues. Trimming stripped 5 bases from V and 3 bases from J, with 10 bases between. CDR1 GTSNPN and CDR2 SVGIG come from the germline V gene (reference sequence).

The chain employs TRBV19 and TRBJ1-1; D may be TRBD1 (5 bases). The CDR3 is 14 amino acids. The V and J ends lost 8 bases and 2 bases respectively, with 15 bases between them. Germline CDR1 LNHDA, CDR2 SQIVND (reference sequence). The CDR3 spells CASRPRWGNTEAFF. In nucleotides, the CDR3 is TGTGCCAGTCGTCCTCGGTGGGGCAACACTGAAGCTTTCTTT.

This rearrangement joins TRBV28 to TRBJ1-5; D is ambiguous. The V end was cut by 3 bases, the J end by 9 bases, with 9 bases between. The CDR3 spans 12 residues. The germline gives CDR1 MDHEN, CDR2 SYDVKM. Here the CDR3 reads CASSFLFGPQHF. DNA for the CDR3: TGTGCCAGCAGTTTTCTCTTCGGGCCCCAGCATTTT.

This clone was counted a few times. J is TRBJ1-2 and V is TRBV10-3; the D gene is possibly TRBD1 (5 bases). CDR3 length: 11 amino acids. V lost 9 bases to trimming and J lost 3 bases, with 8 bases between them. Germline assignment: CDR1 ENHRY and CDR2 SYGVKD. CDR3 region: CAMGGDYGYTF. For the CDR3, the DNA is TGTGCCATGGGGGGGGACTATGGCTACACCTTC.

The CDR3: CASRSGQGAIKQYF. CDR3 nucleotides: TGTGCCAGCAGAAGTGGACAGGGGGCTATAAAGCAGTACTTC. The chain uses TRBV28 and TRBJ2-7; 11 bases are a match to TRBD1. CDR3 size: 14 residues. Germline V gene lookup returns CDR1 MDHEN and CDR2 SYDVKM. V trimming: 6 bases; J trimming: 8 bases; junction bases outside the gene matches: 9.

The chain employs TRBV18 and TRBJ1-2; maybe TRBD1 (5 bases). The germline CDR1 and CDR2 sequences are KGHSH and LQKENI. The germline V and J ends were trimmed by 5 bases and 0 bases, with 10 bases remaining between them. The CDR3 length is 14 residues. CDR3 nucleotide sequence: TGTGCCAGCTCAGGGCAGGGAGCTAACTATGGCTACACCTTC. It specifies CASSGQGANYGYTF.

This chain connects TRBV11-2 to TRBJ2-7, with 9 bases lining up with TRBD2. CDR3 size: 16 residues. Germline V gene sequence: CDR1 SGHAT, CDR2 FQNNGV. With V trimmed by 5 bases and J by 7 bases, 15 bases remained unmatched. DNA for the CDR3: TGTGCCAGCAGCACCCGGACTAGCGACGCGTCCGTAGAGCAGTACTTC. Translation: CASSTRTSDASVEQYF.

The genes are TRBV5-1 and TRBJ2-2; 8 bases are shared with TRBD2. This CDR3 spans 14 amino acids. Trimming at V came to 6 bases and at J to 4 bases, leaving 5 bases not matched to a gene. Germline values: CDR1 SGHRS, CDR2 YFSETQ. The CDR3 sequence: CASKVAGGTGELFF. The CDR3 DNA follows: TGCGCCAGCAAAGTCGCGGGAGGCACCGGGGAGCTGTTTTTT.

The DNA of the CDR3 is TGTGCCAGCAGGGTCGAGGGACAGCCCCAGCATTTT. Amino acids: CASRVEGQPQHF. The chain carries TRBV28 and TRBJ1-5; unclear D gene. V was trimmed by 6 bases and J by 7 bases, leaving 10 bases between them. This CDR3 spans 12 amino acids. CDR1 is MDHEN, CDR2 SYDVKM, per germline.

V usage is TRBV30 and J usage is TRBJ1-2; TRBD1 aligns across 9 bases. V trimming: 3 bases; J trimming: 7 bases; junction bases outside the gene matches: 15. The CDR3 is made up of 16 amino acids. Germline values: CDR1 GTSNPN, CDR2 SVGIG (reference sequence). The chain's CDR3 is CAWRGEGQGLVRGYTF. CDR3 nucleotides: TGTGCCTGGAGGGGAGAGGGACAGGGTTTGGTGCGTGGCTACACCTTC.

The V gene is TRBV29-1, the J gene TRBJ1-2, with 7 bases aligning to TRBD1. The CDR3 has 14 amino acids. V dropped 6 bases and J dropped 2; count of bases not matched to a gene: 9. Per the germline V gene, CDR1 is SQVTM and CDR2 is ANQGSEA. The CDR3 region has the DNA TGCAGCGTCGAGCTCGAGACAGGGAACTATGGCTACACCTTC. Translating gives CSVELETGNYGYTF. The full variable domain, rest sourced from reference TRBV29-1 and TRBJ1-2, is SAVISQKPSRDICQRGTSLTIQCQVDSQVTMMFWYRQQPGQSLTLIATANQGSEATYESGFVIDKFPISRPNLTFSTLTVSNMSPEDSSIYLCSVELETGNYGYTFGSGTRLTVV.